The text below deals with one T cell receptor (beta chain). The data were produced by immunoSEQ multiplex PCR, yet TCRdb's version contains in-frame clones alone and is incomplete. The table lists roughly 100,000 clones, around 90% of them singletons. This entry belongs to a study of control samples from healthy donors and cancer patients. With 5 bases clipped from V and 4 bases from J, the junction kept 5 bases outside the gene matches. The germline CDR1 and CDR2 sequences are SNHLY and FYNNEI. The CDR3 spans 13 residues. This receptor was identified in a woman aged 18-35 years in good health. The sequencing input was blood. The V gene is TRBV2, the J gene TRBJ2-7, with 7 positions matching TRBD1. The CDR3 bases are TGTGCCAGCAGTAAGACAGGGAGTTACGAGCAGTACTTC. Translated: CASSKTGSYEQYF.